A selection of T cell receptor beta chains follows, all from one sample in a study of CD8 T cells in Susac syndrome. TCRdb passed the immunoSEQ multiplex PCR reads through MiXCR, listing each CDR3 protein once. The sample yields about 90,000 distinct CDR3 sequences, over 85% seen once. Specimen: CD8+ T cells from PBMCs. Receptor source: a human donor in good health. Each CDR3 is given with its conserved first and last residue. A D gene is named only where the DNA matches it firmly. Some rows mark clone size as missing; the rest say once, few, many or name a class of expanded clone.

length	V	size	D	J	DNA	CDR3
16	TRBV9	NA	TRBD1	TRBJ2-3	TGTGCCAGCAGCGTTGGTTACAGGGGGCAGGCAGATACGCAGTATTTT	CASSVGYRGQADTQYF
14	TRBV27	NA	TRBD1	TRBJ1-3	TGTGCCAGCGCGGACAGGGGTTCGCGAAACACCATATATTTT	CASADRGSRNTIYF
15	TRBV7-9	few	NA	TRBJ2-3	TGTGCCAGCAGCCCTCCGGGGATAAGCACAGATACGCAGTATTTT	CASSPPGISTDTQYF
13	TRBV4-1	NA	NA	TRBJ2-3	TGCGCCAGCAGCCAATACAGGGCAGATACGCAGTATTTT	CASSQYRADTQYF
15	TRBV12-3/TRBV12-4	NA	NA	TRBJ1-4	TGTGCCAGCAGGGCCCTGGATGCAACTAATGAAAAACTGTTTTTT	CASRALDATNEKLFF
16	TRBV7-9	NA	TRBD1	TRBJ2-7	TGTGCCAGCAGCTCCTATTCCGGACAGGAAGTCTACGAGCAGTACTTC	CASSSYSGQEVYEQYF
11	TRBV29-1	NA	NA	TRBJ2-1	TGCAGCGTAAAGATCATGGGTGAGCAGTTCTTC	CSVKIMGEQFF
16	TRBV15	NA	NA	TRBJ1-6	TGTGCCACCAGCAGAGATCAAGAAGAATATAATTCACCCCTCCACTTT	CATSRDQEEYNSPLHF
15	TRBV7-8	NA	NA	TRBJ2-5	TGTGCCAGCAGCTTAGCGCTTGAGGGACGGGAGACCCAGTACTTC	CASSLALEGRETQYF
17	TRBV12-3/TRBV12-4	NA	TRBD2	TRBJ2-1	TGTGCCAGCAGCCGTACCTCTAGCGGGGGGCTCTACAATGAGCAGTTCTTC	CASSRTSSGGLYNEQFF
12	TRBV12-3/TRBV12-4	NA	TRBD1	TRBJ1-2	TGTGCCAGCAGACAGGGGAACTATGGCTACACCTTC	CASRQGNYGYTF
15	TRBV2	once	TRBD2	TRBJ2-5	TGTGCCAGCAGTGCGAGACTAGCCCTACAAGAGACCCAGTACTTC	CASSARLALQETQYF
12	TRBV2	NA	NA	TRBJ1-2	TGTGCCAGCAGTGAAATCTCCGGTAGCTACACCTTC	CASSEISGSYTF
17	TRBV7-8	NA	TRBD2	TRBJ2-1	TGTGCCAGCAGCCCAGAACTAGCGGGGGTCAGTAAAGATGAGCAGTTCTTC	CASSPELAGVSKDEQFF
13	TRBV12-3/TRBV12-4	few	TRBD1	TRBJ1-2	TGTGCCAGCAGTCCAGGGGGAAACTATGGCTACACCTTC	CASSPGGNYGYTF
11	TRBV6-1	NA	NA	TRBJ2-7	TGTGCCAGCTATGCGATCTACGAGCAGTACTTC	CASYAIYEQYF
16	TRBV12-5	NA	TRBD2	TRBJ2-1	TGTGCTAGTGGTTTGGGTCTAGCGGATGCCTACAATGAGCAGTTCTTC	CASGLGLADAYNEQFF
16	TRBV7-9	NA	TRBD2	TRBJ2-5	TGTGCCAGCAGCTCGACTAGCGGGACAACCCCCCGGACCCAGTACTTC	CASSSTSGTTPRTQYF
13	TRBV10-2	NA	TRBD1	TRBJ2-7	TGCGCCAGCAGTGGGACAGGGACCGGCGAGCAGTACTTC	CASSGTGTGEQYF
16	TRBV6-1	NA	TRBD1	TRBJ1-5	TGTGCCACCCGGGACAGGGAAGCGGGAAGCAATCAGCCCCAGCATTTT	CATRDREAGSNQPQHF
17	TRBV11-2	NA	TRBD1	TRBJ1-1	TGTGCCAGCAGCTCTTTCCTAACGGGACAGGGGCGGACTGAAGCTTTCTTT	CASSSFLTGQGRTEAFF
11	TRBV5-4	once	NA	TRBJ2-1	TGTGCCAGCAGCTTTCACAATGAGCAGTTCTTC	CASSFHNEQFF
9	TRBV23-1	NA	NA	TRBJ2-4	TGCGCCAGCAGCCTTAGCTGTTACTTC	CASSLSCYF